The T cell receptor (beta chain) described here comes from a study of blood T cell repertoires in COVID-19. Study as a whole: Acute-phase and convalescent COVID-19 samples originated in the United States, Italy and Spain. Sample material is recorded as cDNA or gDNA derived from T cells, B-cell-depleted T cells, or PBMCs.

This CDR3 is built from 15 residues. Per germline, CDR1 SGHRS and CDR2 YFSETQ. V was pared by 0 bases and J by 8 bases, with 14 bases between. The authors' processing: Counts of nucleated cells, estimated from reference gene primer amplification, were obtained. Sequencing was performed with immunoSEQ multiplex PCR; in TCRdb, only in-frame clones are kept and a portion is missing. Clone size and the V and J calls come from that table; the DNA yielded D and trimming. The sample includes tens of thousands of clones, more than 75% seen only once; the top ten take 4.9%. This chain joins TRBV5-1 and TRBJ1-4; D ambiguous. The receptor's source is a woman of 80 years or more with acute or convalescent COVID-19. Sequencing was done on a sample of peripheral blood. In DNA form, the CDR3 reads TGCGCCAGCAGCTTGGCCGACGGGGTTGCGGAAAAACTGTTTTTT. Its protein is CASSLADGVAEKLFF.